One TCR beta chain is described in this entry. This was a deep-level run. The assay was immunoSEQ multiplex PCR, and TCRdb's table has in-frame clones only and misses some. The sample holds 1,500,000 or so clones; 97% to 99% are singletons and the top ten take about 0.34%. This specimen belongs to a study of shared clonotypes between healthy human individuals. The CDR3 consists of 14 residues. CDR1 is SGHAT, CDR2 FQNNGV, per germline. The ends were cut back, 5 bases at V and 8 bases at J, with 18 bases in the middle. Sequencing was carried out using naive CD4+ T cells sorted from blood. Subset noted: CD45RA+ positively selected. This chain links TRBV11-2 with TRBJ1-2; D is unclear. The sequence was collected from a young man in good health. DNA of the CDR3: TGTGCCAGCAGCCCCGATGTGGGGATGGGCGGCTACACCTTC. This translates into CASSPDVGMGGYTF.